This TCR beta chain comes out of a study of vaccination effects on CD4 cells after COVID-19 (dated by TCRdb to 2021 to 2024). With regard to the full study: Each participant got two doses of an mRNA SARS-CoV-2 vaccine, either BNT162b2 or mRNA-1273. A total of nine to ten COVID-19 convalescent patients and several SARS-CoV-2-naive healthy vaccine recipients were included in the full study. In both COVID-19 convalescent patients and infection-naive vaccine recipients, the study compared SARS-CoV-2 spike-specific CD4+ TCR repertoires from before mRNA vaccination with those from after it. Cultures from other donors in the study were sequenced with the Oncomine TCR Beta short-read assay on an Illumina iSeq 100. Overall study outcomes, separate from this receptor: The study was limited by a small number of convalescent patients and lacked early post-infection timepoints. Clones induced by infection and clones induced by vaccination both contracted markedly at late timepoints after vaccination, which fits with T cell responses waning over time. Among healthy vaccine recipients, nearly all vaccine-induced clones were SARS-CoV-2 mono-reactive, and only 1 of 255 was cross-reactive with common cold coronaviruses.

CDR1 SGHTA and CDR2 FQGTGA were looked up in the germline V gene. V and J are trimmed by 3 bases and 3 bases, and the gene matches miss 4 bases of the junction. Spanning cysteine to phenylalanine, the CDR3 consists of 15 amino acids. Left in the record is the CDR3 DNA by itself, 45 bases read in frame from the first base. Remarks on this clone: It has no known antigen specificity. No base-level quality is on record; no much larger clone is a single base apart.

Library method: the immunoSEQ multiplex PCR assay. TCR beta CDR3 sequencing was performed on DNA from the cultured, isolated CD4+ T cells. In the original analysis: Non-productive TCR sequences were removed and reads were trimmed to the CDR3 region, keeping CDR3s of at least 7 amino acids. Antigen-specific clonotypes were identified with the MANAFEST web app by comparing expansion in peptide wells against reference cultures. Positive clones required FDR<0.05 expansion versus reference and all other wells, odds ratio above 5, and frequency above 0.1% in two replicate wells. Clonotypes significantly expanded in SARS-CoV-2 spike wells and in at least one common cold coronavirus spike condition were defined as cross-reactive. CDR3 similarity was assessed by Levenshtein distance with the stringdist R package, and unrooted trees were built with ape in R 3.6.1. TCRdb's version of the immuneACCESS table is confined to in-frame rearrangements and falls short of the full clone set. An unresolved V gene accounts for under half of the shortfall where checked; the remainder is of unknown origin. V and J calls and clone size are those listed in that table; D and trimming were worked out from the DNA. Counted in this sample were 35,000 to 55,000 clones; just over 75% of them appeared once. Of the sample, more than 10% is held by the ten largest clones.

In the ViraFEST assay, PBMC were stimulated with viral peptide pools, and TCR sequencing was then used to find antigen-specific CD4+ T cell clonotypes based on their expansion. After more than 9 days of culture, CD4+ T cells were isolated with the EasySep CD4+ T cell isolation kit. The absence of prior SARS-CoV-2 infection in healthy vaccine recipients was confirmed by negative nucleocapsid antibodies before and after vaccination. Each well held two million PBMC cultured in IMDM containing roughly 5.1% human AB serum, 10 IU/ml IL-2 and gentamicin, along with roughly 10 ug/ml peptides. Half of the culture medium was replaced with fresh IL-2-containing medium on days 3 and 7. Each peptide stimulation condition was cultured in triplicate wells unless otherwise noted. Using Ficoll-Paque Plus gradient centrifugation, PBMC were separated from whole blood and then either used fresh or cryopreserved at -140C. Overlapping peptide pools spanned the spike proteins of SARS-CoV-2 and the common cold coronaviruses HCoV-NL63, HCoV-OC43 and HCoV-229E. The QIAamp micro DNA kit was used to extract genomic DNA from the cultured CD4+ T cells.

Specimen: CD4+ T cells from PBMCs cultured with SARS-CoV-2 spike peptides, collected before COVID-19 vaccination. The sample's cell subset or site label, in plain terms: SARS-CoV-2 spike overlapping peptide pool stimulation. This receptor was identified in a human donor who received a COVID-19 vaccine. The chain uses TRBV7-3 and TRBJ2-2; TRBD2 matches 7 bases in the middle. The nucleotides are TGTGCCAGCAGCTTTGCAGGGAGGGACACCGGGGAGCTGTTTTTT. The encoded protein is CASSFAGRDTGELFF.